This T cell receptor (beta chain) was profiled in a study of control samples from healthy donors and cancer patients. The CDR3 spans 16 residues. In germline, CDR1 is MNHEY, CDR2 SVGAGI. Trimming removed 0 bases from V and 3 bases from J; junction bases left unmatched: 6. Sequenced by immunoSEQ multiplex PCR; TCRdb stores in-frame clones only, minus some. The sample has over 80,000 clones; 91% are singletons. This clonotype originated in a man aged 25-40 years in good health. The sample comprised blood. The chain links TRBV6-5 to TRBJ2-7; TRBD1 agrees at 9 bases. The CDR3 region has the DNA TGTGCCAGCAGTTACTCGCACAGGGGGCGCGTCTACGAGCAGTACTTC. Its translation: CASSYSHRGRVYEQYF.